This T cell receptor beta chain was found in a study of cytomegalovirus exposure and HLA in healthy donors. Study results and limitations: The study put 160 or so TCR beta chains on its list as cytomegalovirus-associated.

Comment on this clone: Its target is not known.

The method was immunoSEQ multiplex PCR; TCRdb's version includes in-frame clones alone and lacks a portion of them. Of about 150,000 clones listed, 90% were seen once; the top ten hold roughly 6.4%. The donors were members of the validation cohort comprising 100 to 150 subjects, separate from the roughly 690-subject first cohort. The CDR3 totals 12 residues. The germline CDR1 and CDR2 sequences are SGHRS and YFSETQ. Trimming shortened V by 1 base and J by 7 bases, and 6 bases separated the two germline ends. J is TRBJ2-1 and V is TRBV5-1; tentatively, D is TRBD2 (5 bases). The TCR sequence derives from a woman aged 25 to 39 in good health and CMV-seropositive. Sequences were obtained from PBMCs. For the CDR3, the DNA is TGCGCCAGCAGCTTGACTAGGAATGAGCAGTTCTTC. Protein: CASSLTRNEQFF.